Listed below are T cell receptor beta chains from one sample, sequenced in a study of Ad26.COV2.S vaccination and SARS-CoV-2 variants. The repertoire was sequenced with immunoSEQ multiplex PCR; TCRdb's copy has only in-frame clones and lacks some. The profile covers 350,000 to 500,000 clones, with roughly 88% appearing a single time and roughly 4.3% taken by the ten largest. Specimen: peripheral blood, collected in a trial of Ad26.COV2.S vaccine versus placebo. The receptors stem from a person aged 18 to 65 who received the Ad26.COV2.S COVID-19 vaccine or a placebo. The CDR3 runs from the conserved cysteine through the conserved F or W. The order of the fields is D gene, V gene, J gene, CDR3 DNA, CDR3 protein. A D gene is named only where the DNA matches it firmly.

D: TRBD1; V: TRBV18; J: TRBJ2-5; DNA: TGTGCCAGCTCACCAATAAGGTCGGACAACAGGGGTGAGACCCAGTACTTC; CDR3: CASSPIRSDNRGETQYF
D: TRBD2; V: TRBV3-1/TRBV3-2; J: TRBJ2-2; DNA: TGTGCCAGCAGCCCCGGACTAGCGGGCACCGGGGAGCTGTTTTTT; CDR3: CASSPGLAGTGELFF
D: .; V: TRBV9; J: TRBJ2-1; DNA: TGTGCCAGCAGCGTTGAAGGATACAATGAGCAGTTCTTC; CDR3: CASSVEGYNEQFF
D: .; V: TRBV24-1; J: TRBJ2-3; DNA: TGTGCCACCAGTGATTTTCGTGCCAGGGGTAATACAGATACGCAGTATTTT; CDR3: CATSDFRARGNTDTQYF
D: TRBD2; V: TRBV6-2/TRBV6-3; J: TRBJ2-2; DNA: TGTGCCAGCAGTTACTACGCGGGAGGGCCTGGCGGGGAGCTGTTTTTT; CDR3: CASSYYAGGPGGELFF
D: .; V: TRBV7-2; J: TRBJ2-1; DNA: TGTGCCAGCAGCTTAGCGAGGTACAATGAGCAGTTCTTC; CDR3: CASSLARYNEQFF
D: .; V: TRBV7-2; J: TRBJ1-2; DNA: TGTGCCAGCAGCTTAGCCGGAGGGACGGTCTATGGCTACACCTTC; CDR3: CASSLAGGTVYGYTF
D: .; V: TRBV6-5; J: TRBJ1-1; DNA: TGTGCCAGCAGTTGGGGGGAGAACACTGAAGCTTTCTTT; CDR3: CASSWGENTEAFF
D: .; V: TRBV19; J: TRBJ2-7; DNA: TGTGCCAGTAGTATTGGGCAGGGAAGATACGAGCAGTACTTC; CDR3: CASSIGQGRYEQYF
D: .; V: TRBV6-1; J: TRBJ1-5; DNA: TGTGCCAGCAGTGAAGCTTCTTATAGCAATCAGCCCCAGCATTTT; CDR3: CASSEASYSNQPQHF
D: TRBD2; V: TRBV2; J: TRBJ2-7; DNA: TGTGCCAGCAGTGCGGATAGCGGGAGATCATACGAGCAGTACTTC; CDR3: CASSADSGRSYEQYF